What follows is one TCR beta chain and its context. This entry is derived from a study of blood T cells in healthy people across ages. Next came a second PCR, run for about 7 to 12 cycles, which used a sample-barcoded 5' primer along with a J-beta primer mix. TCRdb analysed the 5' RACE reads with MiXCR anew, one entry per CDR3 protein. This sample yields some 780,000 distinct CDR3 sequences, of which more than 55% are seen a single time; under 30% belongs to the top ten. Trimming shortened V by 10 bases and J by 1 base, and 13 bases separated the two germline ends. The germline CDR1 and CDR2 sequences are MDHEN and SYDVKM. The CDR3 is made up of 13 amino acids.

The chain employs TRBV28 and TRBJ2-5; D gene unclear. This TCR was recovered from a man in his forties in good health. Material for sequencing was blood. The CDR3 DNA sequence: TGTGCCAACTCAGATGGGCTCCAAGAGACCCAGTACTTC. Its translation: CANSDGLQETQYF.